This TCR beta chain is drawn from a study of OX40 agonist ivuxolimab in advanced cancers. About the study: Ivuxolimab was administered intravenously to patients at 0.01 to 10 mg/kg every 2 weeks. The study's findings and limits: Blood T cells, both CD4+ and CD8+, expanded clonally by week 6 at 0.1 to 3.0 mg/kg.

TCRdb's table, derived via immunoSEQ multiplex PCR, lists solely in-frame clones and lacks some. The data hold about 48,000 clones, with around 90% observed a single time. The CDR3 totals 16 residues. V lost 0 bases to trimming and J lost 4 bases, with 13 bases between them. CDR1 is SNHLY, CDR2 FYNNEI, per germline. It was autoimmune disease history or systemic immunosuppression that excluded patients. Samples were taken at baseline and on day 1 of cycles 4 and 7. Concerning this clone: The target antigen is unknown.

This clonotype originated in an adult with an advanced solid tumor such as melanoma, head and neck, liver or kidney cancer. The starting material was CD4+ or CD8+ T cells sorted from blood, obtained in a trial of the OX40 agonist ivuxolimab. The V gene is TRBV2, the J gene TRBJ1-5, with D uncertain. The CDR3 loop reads CASSEASHFTNQPQHF. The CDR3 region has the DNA TGTGCCAGCAGTGAAGCTAGTCATTTTACGAATCAGCCCCAGCATTTT.